These 27 T cell receptor beta chains share one sample of origin, sequenced in a study of CD4 T cells in relation to SARS-CoV-2 and coronaviruses. Before the COVID-19 pandemic, during about 2010-2018, CD4+ T cells were taken from unexposed donors. After about ten days of culture, CD4+ T cells were isolated. Their antigen targets remain unknown. Data came from immunoSEQ multiplex PCR; TCRdb stores just in-frame clones and leaves some out. The top ten clones hold about 17% of a sample with 20,000 to 25,000 clones, approximately 76% of them seen once. The sequenced sample consisted of CD4+ T cells from PBMCs, cultured in vitro. Receptors were obtained from a human donor in good health.

The CDR3 sequence is CASSSARSGSSYNEQFF. In nucleotides, the CDR3 is TGCGCCAGCAGCTCGGCCCGTAGCGGTAGCTCCTACAATGAGCAGTTCTTC. The chain carries TRBV5-1 and TRBJ2-1, with a weak D call TRBD2 (6 bases). CDR3 length: 17 residues. Germline V lookup: CDR1 SGHRS, CDR2 YFSETQ. Trimming removed 3 bases from V and 0 bases from J, with 16 bases in between.

This clone came up once. V is TRBV6-5 and J is TRBJ2-3, with D perhaps matching TRBD1 or TRBD2 (5 bases each). CDR1 and CDR2 (germline): MNHEY, SVGAGI. V was trimmed by 7 bases and J by 6 bases, leaving 17 bases between them. This CDR3 has 14 amino acids. Here the CDR3 reads CASNGGLGVDTQYF. The CDR3, as DNA: TGTGCCAGCAACGGTGGGTTGGGGGTCGATACGCAGTATTTT.

The chain links TRBV19 to TRBJ1-2; 11 bases line up with TRBD1. Germline CDR1 is LNHDA and CDR2 is SQIVND (reference sequence). The CDR3 covers 15 residues. Trimming took 0 bases from V and 8 from J; bases not matched to a gene: 5. CDR3: CASSIDADRGRGYTF. The CDR3 nucleotides are TGTGCCAGTAGTATAGATGCGGACAGGGGGCGCGGCTACACCTTC.

The chain couples TRBV18 to TRBJ2-1; D gene unclear. This CDR3 is built from 15 residues. V was clipped by 4 bases and J by 4 bases, with 14 bases between them. Germline CDR1 reads KGHSH; CDR2 reads LQKENI. As DNA, the CDR3 is TGTGCCAGCTCACTTAATGCTGATATGTACAATGAGCAGTTCTTC. Encoded protein: CASSLNADMYNEQFF.

The chain carries TRBV10-1 and TRBJ2-3; 14 bases line up with TRBD2. Germline V gene data show CDR1 as WNHNN and CDR2 as SYGVQD (reference sequence). V dropped 8 bases and J dropped 7; count of bases not matched to a gene: 2. This CDR3 region has 13 residues. CDR3 loop: CASRLAGGHTQYF. The CDR3 nucleotides are TGCGCCAGCCGACTAGCGGGAGGGCATACGCAGTATTTT.

This clone was detected a few times. The chain joins TRBV7-3 to TRBJ1-5, with D possibly being TRBD1 (6 bases). Between the trimmed V and J ends, which lost 0 bases and 6 bases, there was a span of 6 bases. Looked up from germline, CDR1 is SGHTA and CDR2 is FQGTGA. The CDR3 covers 13 residues. CDR3 amino acids: CASSLTRGQPQHF. The DNA for the CDR3 is TGTGCCAGCAGCTTAACCAGGGGTCAGCCCCAGCATTTT. The variable domain in full, with the rest retrieved from reference TRBV7-3 and TRBJ1-5, is GAGVSQTPSNKVTEKGKYVELRCDPISGHTALYWYRQSLGQGPEFLIYFQGTGAADDSGLPNDRFFAVRPEGSVSTLKIQRTERGDSAVYLCASSLTRGQPQHFGDGTRLSIL.

This chain uses TRBV6-6 with TRBJ1-5, with 7 bases aligning to TRBD1. The V segment lost 7 bases and the J segment 7 bases; nucleotides outside the gene matches: 10. Germline V lookup: CDR1 MNHNY, CDR2 SVGAGI (reference sequence). The CDR3 consists of 14 residues. As DNA, the CDR3 is TGTGCCAGCACCCCGGCCCAGGGGGGCCAGCCCCAGCATTTT. As protein: CASTPAQGGQPQHF.

V and J are TRBV7-3 and TRBJ1-2, with TRBD1 identical over 7 bases. From germline, CDR1 is SGHTA and CDR2 FQGTGA. The V gene end was trimmed by 1 base and the J gene end by 3 bases; junction bases not matched to a gene: 5. CDR3 length: 15 residues. CDR3: CASSLNGQVDYGYTF. The CDR3 DNA is TGTGCCAGCAGCTTAAACGGACAGGTTGACTATGGCTACACCTTC.

This chain connects TRBV30 to TRBJ2-3; D perhaps matches TRBD2 (5 bases). Per the germline V gene, CDR1 is GTSNPN and CDR2 is SVGIG (reference sequence). CDR3 length: 13 amino acids. V was shortened by 5 bases and J by 4 bases, with 13 bases between the two germline ends. Here the CDR3 reads CAWSSGWADTQYF. The CDR3 DNA follows: TGTGCCTGGTCATCGGGATGGGCAGATACGCAGTATTTT.

The chain couples TRBV6-5 to TRBJ1-4; TRBD1 aligns across 7 bases. V lost 4 bases, J lost 4 bases, and 3 bases stayed unmatched. The CDR3 consists of 14 residues. Germline V gives CDR1 MNHEY, CDR2 SVGAGI. Written as DNA, the CDR3 is TGTGCCAGCAGTTCAGGGGGGAATAATGAAAAACTGTTTTTT. Translation gives CASSSGGNNEKLFF.

The chain carries TRBV4-2 and TRBJ2-1; no reliable D call. V lost 2 bases, J lost 10 bases, and 12 bases lay in between. Germline CDR1 and CDR2: LGHNA and YNFKEQ. The CDR3 contains 13 residues. CDR3 region: CASSQTKVEEQFF. The DNA of the CDR3 is TGTGCCAGCAGCCAAACTAAAGTGGAAGAGCAGTTCTTC.

The V call is TRBV18, the J call TRBJ1-1, with 9 bases identical to TRBD1. J gave up 7 bases and V 3 bases, and 6 bases lay outside the gene matches. Germline V CDR1 and CDR2: KGHSH, LQKENI. The CDR3 sequence is 14 residues long. As DNA, the CDR3 is TGTGCCAGCTCACCTAATTCGGGACAGGGTGAAGCTTTCTTT. Its translation: CASSPNSGQGEAFF.

V is TRBV27 and J is TRBJ1-3, with 8 nucleotides matching TRBD1. This CDR3 contains 15 residues. CDR1 MNHEY and CDR2 SMNVEV come from the germline V gene (reference sequence). The J segment lost 3 bases and the V segment lost 4 bases, leaving 5 bases of the junction unmatched. For the CDR3, the DNA is TGTGCCAGCAGTTCCCAGGGGGCAAATGGAAACACCATATATTTT. Translating it yields CASSSQGANGNTIYF.

This clone was counted a single time. This chain uses TRBV4-1 with TRBJ1-5; 8 bases align to TRBD1. The CDR3 covers 15 residues. V lost 5 bases and J lost 6; bases outside the gene matches: 9. From germline, CDR1 is MGHRA and CDR2 YSYEKL. The chain's CDR3 is CASSNTQGASQPQHF. DNA for the CDR3: TGCGCCAGCAGCAACACGCAGGGGGCTTCTCAGCCCCAGCATTTT.

The chain links TRBV5-1 to TRBJ1-6, with 7 bases lining up with TRBD1. Germline assignment: CDR1 SGHRS and CDR2 YFSETQ. The CDR3 is 14 residues long. Trimming took 4 bases from V and 5 from J; bases not matched to a gene: 3. CDR3: CASSLGQHNSPLHF. In DNA form, the CDR3 reads TGCGCCAGCAGCCTGGGACAGCATAATTCACCCCTCCACTTT.

This rearrangement joins TRBV10-3 to TRBJ1-5; possible D gene TRBD1, 5 bases. Trimming left V 10 bases short and J 0 bases short, with 19 bases between. CDR3 length: 16 residues. Germline V gene data show CDR1 as ENHRY and CDR2 as SYGVKD. CDR3 sequence: CATKGRGADSNQPQHF. Written as DNA, the CDR3 is TGTGCCACTAAAGGTCGTGGGGCCGATAGCAATCAGCCCCAGCATTTT.

This rearrangement joins TRBV5-1 to TRBJ1-2; D is uncertain. Germline CDR1 is SGHRS and CDR2 is YFSETQ. There are 16 residues in the CDR3. V was clipped by 1 base and J by 3 bases, with 16 bases between them. The DNA for the CDR3 is TGCGCCAGCAGCTTGCAGACGCCCCCGGCGGACTATGGCTACACCTTC. Amino acids: CASSLQTPPADYGYTF.

The rearrangement uses TRBV25-1 and TRBJ2-4, with 7 nucleotides matching TRBD1. Germline trimming cut 4 bases from V and 3 bases from J; bases unmatched to any gene: 9. The germline V gene has CDR1 MGHDK and CDR2 SYGVNS. The CDR3 has 16 residues. The CDR3 nucleotides are TGTGCCAGCAGTGGCGACAGGGCGAGTAGCAAAAACATTCAGTACTTC. Amino acids: CASSGDRASSKNIQYF.

This chain uses TRBV2 with TRBJ2-1; 10 bases are shared with TRBD2. V lost 3 bases and J lost 4; bases outside the gene matches: 6. This CDR3 spans 16 amino acids. Germline CDR1 and CDR2: SNHLY and FYNNEI. CDR3 protein: CASSDPTSGHYNEQFF. The CDR3 nucleotides are TGTGCCAGCAGTGACCCGACTAGCGGGCATTACAATGAGCAGTTCTTC.

This clone occurred a few times. The chain combines TRBV10-1 with TRBJ2-7; D may be TRBD2 (5 bases). The V and J ends lost 3 bases and 3 bases respectively, with 15 bases between them. Germline V gene sequence: CDR1 WNHNN, CDR2 SYGVQD (reference sequence). The CDR3 spans 15 residues. The CDR3 DNA reads as TGCGCCAGCAGTGACACCGGACTCGGTGTCTACGAGCAGTACTTC. It codes for CASSDTGLGVYEQYF.

The chain is built from TRBV25-1 and TRBJ2-3, with TRBD1 identical over 10 bases. V shed 4 bases and J 6 bases; nucleotides not matched to a gene: 7. The CDR3 has 15 residues. Germline loops: CDR1 MGHDK, CDR2 SYGVNS. The CDR3 is CASSAGTGVADTQYF. For the CDR3, the DNA is TGTGCCAGCAGTGCGGGGACAGGGGTCGCCGATACGCAGTATTTT. Full variable domain (rest looked up from reference TRBV25-1 and TRBJ2-3): EADIYQTPRYLVIGTGKKITLECSQTMGHDKMYWYQQDPGMELHLIHYSYGVNSTEKGDLSSESTVSRIRTEHFPLTLESARPSHTSQYLCASSAGTGVADTQYFGPGTRLTVL.

This clone was detected once. V gene TRBV2 combines with J gene TRBJ2-2, with TRBD2 identical over 8 bases. The CDR3 has 16 amino acids. In germline, CDR1 is SNHLY, CDR2 FYNNEI. V was pared by 6 bases and J by 6 bases, with 12 bases of the junction left unmatched. The CDR3 region has the DNA TGTGCCAGCAGGAGCAGCGGGGGAGATGGCGCCGGGGAGCTGTTTTTT. Protein: CASRSSGGDGAGELFF. Complete variable domain (other parts from reference TRBV2 and TRBJ2-2): EPEVTQTPSHQVTQMGQEVILRCVPISNHLYFYWYRQILGQKVEFLVSFYNNEISEKSEIFDDQFSVERPDGSNFTLKIRSTKLEDSAMYFCASRSSGGDGAGELFFGEGSRLTVL.

The chain uses TRBV10-1 and TRBJ2-3, with 10 bases lining up with TRBD2. Per germline, CDR1 WNHNN and CDR2 SYGVQD (reference sequence). V was pared by 1 base and J by 0 bases, with 1 base of the junction left unmatched. The CDR3 is 16 residues long. The CDR3 sequence is CASSELTSGSTDTQYF. CDR3 in DNA: TGCGCCAGCAGTGAGTTGACTAGCGGGAGCACAGATACGCAGTATTTT.

This chain uses TRBV19 with TRBJ2-1; 11 bases align to TRBD2. The V gene end was trimmed by 6 bases and the J gene end by 15 bases; junction bases not matched to a gene: 7. There are 12 residues in the CDR3. Germline values: CDR1 LNHDA, CDR2 SQIVND (reference sequence). CDR3 protein: CASSQLAGVTFF. CDR3 coding DNA: TGTGCCAGTAGCCAACTAGCGGGAGTAACGTTCTTC.

V and J are TRBV3-1 (or the pseudogene TRBV3-2) and TRBJ2-7, with 9 nucleotides matching TRBD1. Trimming cost V 4 bases and J 2 bases; bases outside gene matches: 9. The V gene's germline CDR1 is LGHDT and CDR2 YNNKEL (reference sequence). The CDR3 sequence is 16 residues long. The CDR3 spells CASSPLPGQGTYEQYF. The CDR3 DNA follows: TGTGCCAGCAGCCCGTTACCGGGACAGGGTACCTACGAGCAGTACTTC.

The chain uses TRBV21-1 and TRBJ2-5; the D segment call TRBD1 is taken from the table without a DNA check. TRBV21-1 is labeled a pseudogene. The CDR3 spans 16 residues. The CDR3 DNA sequence: TGTGCTAGCCCCTATAGTCGACAGGAGCACCAAGAGACCCAGTACTTC. It encodes CASPYSRQEHQETQYF.

The rearrangement joins TRBV5-3 to TRBJ2-1; D is perhaps TRBD2 (5 bases). TRBV5-3 is flagged as an ORF with uncertain function. The CDR3 totals 17 residues. The V end was cut by 3 bases, the J end by 5 bases, with 21 bases between. The CDR3 reads CARSYTRPTNRDNEQFF. The CDR3 bases are TGTGCCAGAAGCTACACAAGACCGACTAATCGGGACAATGAGCAGTTCTTC.